This T cell receptor beta chain derives from a study of identical twins. One entry per CDR3 protein results from TCRdb running MiXCR on the 5' RACE reads. The table has 310,000 or so distinct CDR3 sequences, approximately 8.5% seen once. Concerning this clonotype: Its antigen is not known.

General study findings and limits: With beta out-of-frame sequences, excess sharing by twins was weaker.

The same sample was also studied in work on yellow fever vaccine responses in identical twins.

The source is a woman younger than 35 in good health. The sample comprised memory (CD45RO+) T cells sorted from blood.

The CDR3 DNA is TGTGCCAGCAGCCGGGGGGGAGACACAGATACGCAGTATTTT. Translating it yields CASSRGGDTDTQYF. The chain couples TRBV7-9 to TRBJ2-3; TRBD2 matches at 8 bases. Per germline, CDR1 SEHNR and CDR2 FQNEAQ (reference sequence). V trimming: 5 bases; J trimming: 2 bases; junction bases outside the gene matches: 3. The CDR3 consists of 14 residues.